This paragraph reports one TCR beta chain. These data are taken from a study of T cells in localized non-small cell lung cancer. Measured with immunoSEQ multiplex PCR; TCRdb has only the in-frame clones, and not every one. Found here are 45,000 to 50,000 clones, 70% to 90% of them singletons; the top ten hold 2% to 3%. The sequence derives from a man between 40 and 69 years old with stage II lung adenocarcinoma. Sample: PBMCs, taken before any cancer treatment.

In nucleotides, the CDR3 is TGTGCCAGCAGCGCGACTAGCGGGGGAATCCAAGAGACCCAGTACTTC. This encodes CASSATSGGIQETQYF. The chain has TRBV2 and TRBJ2-5; 12 positions match TRBD2. CDR3 length equals 16 residues. With V trimmed by 6 bases and J by 1 base, 6 bases remained unmatched. Germline V gene data show CDR1 as SNHLY and CDR2 as FYNNEI. Based on the CDR3 plus reference TRBV2 and TRBJ2-5, the full variable domain is EPEVTQTPSHQVTQMGQEVILRCVPISNHLYFYWYRQILGQKVEFLVSFYNNEISEKSEIFDDQFSVERPDGSNFTLKIRSTKLEDSAMYFCASSATSGGIQETQYFGPGTRLLVL.